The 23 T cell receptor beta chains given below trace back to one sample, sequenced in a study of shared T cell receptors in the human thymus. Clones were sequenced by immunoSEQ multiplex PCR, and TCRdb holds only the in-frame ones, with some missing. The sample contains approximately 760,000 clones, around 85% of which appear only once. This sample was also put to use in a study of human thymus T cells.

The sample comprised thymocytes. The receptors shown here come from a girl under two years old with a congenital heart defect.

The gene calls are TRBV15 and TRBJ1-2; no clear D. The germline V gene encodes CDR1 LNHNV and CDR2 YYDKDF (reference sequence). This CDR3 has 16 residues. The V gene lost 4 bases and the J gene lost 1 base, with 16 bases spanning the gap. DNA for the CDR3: TGTGCCACCAGCACCCAAACTTCCGAGGATAACTATGGCTACACCTTC. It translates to CATSTQTSEDNYGYTF.

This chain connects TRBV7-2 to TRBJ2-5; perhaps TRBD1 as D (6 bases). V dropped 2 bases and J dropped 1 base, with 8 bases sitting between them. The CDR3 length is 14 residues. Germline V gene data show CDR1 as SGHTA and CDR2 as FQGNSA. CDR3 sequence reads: CASSLWTVQETQYF. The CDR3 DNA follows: TGTGCCAGCAGCTTATGGACAGTCCAAGAGACCCAGTACTTC.

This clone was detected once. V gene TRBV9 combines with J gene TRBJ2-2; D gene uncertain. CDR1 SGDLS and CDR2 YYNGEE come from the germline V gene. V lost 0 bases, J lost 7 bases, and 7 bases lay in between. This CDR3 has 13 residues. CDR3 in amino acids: CASSVESLGELFF. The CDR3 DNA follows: TGTGCCAGCAGCGTAGAATCCCTCGGGGAGCTGTTTTTT.

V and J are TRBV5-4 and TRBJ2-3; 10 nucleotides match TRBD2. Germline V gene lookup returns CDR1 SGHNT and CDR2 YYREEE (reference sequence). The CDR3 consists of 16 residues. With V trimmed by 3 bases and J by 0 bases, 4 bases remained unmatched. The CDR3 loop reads CASSWATSGSTDTQYF. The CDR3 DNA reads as TGTGCCAGCAGCTGGGCGACTAGCGGGAGCACAGATACGCAGTATTTT.

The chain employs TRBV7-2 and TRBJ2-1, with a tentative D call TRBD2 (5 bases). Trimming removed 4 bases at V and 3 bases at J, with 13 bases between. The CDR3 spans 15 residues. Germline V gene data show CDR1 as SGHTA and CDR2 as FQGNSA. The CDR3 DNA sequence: TGTGCCAGCAGCTCAGGAACTAGGATCTACAATGAGCAGTTCTTC. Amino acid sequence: CASSSGTRIYNEQFF.

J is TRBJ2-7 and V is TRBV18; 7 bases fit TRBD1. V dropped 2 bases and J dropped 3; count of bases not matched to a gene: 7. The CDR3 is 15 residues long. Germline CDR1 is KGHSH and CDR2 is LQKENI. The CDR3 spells CASSPRQGDRYEQYF. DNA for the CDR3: TGTGCCAGCTCACCAAGACAGGGAGATCGCTACGAGCAGTACTTC.

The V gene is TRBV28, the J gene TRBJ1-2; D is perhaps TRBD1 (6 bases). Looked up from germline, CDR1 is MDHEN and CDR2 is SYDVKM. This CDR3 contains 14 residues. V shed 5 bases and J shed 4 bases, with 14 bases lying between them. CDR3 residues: CASSGQDRRYGYTF. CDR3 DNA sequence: TGTGCCAGCAGTGGACAAGACAGGCGCTATGGCTACACCTTC.

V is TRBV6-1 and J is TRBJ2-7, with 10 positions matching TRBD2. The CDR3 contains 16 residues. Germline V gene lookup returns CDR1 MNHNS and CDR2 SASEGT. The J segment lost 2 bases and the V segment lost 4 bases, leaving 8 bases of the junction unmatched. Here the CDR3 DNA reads TGTGCCAGCAGTGGGACTAGCGGTCTTCTAGCCTACGAGCAGTACTTC. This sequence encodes CASSGTSGLLAYEQYF.

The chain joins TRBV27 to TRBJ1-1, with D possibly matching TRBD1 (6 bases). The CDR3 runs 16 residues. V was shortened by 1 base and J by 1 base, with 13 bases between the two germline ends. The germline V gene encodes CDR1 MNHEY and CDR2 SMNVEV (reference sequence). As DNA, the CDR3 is TGTGCCAGCAGTTTATGGCCACAGGGTAGGAACACTGAAGCTTTCTTT. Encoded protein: CASSLWPQGRNTEAFF.

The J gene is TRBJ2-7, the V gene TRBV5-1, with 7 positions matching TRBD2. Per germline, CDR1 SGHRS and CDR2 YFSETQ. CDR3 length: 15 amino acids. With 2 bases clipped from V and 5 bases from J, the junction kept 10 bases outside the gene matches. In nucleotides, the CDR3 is TGCGCCAGCAGCTTTCAACGGGGGGTAAAGGACGAGCAGTACTTC. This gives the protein CASSFQRGVKDEQYF.

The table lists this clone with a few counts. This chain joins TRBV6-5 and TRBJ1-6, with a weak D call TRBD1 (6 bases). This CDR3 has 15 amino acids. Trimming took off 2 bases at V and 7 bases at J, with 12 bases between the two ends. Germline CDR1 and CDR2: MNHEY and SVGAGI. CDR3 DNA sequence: TGTGCCAGCAGTTACGGACAGCTCCACAATTCACCCCTCCACTTT. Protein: CASSYGQLHNSPLHF.

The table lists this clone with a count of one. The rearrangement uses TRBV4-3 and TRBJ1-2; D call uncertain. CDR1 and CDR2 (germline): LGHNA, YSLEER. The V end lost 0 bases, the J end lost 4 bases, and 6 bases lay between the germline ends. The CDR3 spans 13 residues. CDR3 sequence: CASSQERSYGYTF. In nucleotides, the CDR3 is TGCGCCAGCAGCCAAGAACGCAGCTATGGCTACACCTTC.

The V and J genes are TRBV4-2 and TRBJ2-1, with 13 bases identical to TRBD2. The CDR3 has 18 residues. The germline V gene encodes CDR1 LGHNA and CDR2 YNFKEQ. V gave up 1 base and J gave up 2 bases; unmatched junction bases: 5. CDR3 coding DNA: TGTGCCAGCAGCCAAGGCCCACTAGCGGGGGGGGCCTACAATGAGCAGTTCTTC. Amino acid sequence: CASSQGPLAGGAYNEQFF.

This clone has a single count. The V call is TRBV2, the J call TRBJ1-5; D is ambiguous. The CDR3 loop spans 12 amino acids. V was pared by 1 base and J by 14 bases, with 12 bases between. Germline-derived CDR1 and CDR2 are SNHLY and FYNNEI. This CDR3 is CASSEDRSGKHF. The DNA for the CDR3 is TGTGCCAGCAGTGAAGATAGGTCCGGGAAGCATTTT.

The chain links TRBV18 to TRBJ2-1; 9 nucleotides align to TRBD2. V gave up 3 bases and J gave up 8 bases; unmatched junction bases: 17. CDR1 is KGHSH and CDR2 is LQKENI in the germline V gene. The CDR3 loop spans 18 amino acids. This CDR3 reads CASSPDVAGAILVDEQFF. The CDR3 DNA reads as TGTGCCAGCTCACCGGACGTAGCGGGGGCGATACTTGTTGATGAGCAGTTCTTC.

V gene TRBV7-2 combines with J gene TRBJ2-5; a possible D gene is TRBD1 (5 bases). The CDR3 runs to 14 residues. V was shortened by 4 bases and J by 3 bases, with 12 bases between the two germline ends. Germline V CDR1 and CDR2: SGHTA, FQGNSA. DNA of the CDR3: TGTGCCAGCAGCTCGTCAGGGTTCGAAGAGACCCAGTACTTC. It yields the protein CASSSSGFEETQYF.

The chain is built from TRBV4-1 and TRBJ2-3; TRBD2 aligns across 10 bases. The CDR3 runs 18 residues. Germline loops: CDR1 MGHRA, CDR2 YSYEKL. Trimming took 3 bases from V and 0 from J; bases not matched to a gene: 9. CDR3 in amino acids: CASSHGNSGGSSTDTQYF. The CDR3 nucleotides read TGCGCCAGCAGCCATGGTAATAGCGGGGGGTCGAGCACAGATACGCAGTATTTT.

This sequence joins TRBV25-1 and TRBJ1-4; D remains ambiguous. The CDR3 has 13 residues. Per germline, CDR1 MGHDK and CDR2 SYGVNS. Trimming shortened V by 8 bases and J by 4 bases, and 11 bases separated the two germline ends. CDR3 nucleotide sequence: TGTGCCAGCCTCCCCCAGGATAATGAAAAACTGTTTTTT. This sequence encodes CASLPQDNEKLFF.

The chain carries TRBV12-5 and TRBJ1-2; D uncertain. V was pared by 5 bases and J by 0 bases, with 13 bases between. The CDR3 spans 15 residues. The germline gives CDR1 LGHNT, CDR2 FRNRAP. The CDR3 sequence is CASGPELTANYGYTF. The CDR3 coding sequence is TGTGCTAGTGGTCCCGAGCTAACTGCTAACTATGGCTACACCTTC.

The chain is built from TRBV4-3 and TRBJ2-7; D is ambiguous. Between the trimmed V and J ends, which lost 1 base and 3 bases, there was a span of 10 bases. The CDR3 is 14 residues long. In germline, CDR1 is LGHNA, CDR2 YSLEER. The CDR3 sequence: CASSQGAFSYEQYF. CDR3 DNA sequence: TGCGCCAGCAGCCAAGGGGCCTTCAGCTACGAGCAGTACTTC.

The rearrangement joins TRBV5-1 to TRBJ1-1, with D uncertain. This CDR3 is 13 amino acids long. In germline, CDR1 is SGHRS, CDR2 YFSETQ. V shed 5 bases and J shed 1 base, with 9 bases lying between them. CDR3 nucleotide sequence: TGCGCCAGCAGGGGAGGGCCGAACACTGAAGCTTTCTTT. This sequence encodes CASRGGPNTEAFF.

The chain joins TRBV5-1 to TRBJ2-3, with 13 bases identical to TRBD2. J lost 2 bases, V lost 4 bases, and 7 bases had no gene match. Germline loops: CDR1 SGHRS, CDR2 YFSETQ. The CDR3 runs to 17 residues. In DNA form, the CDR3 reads TGCGCCAGCAGCCCCGGGACTAGCGGGGCCTCCACAGATACGCAGTATTTT. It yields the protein CASSPGTSGASTDTQYF.

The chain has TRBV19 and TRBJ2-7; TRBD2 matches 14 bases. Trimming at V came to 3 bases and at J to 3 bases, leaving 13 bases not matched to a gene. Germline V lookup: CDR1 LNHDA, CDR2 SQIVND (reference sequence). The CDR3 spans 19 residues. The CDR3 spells CASSMPTSGGDFAGYEQYF. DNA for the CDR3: TGTGCCAGTAGTATGCCGACTAGCGGGGGGGACTTTGCCGGCTACGAGCAGTACTTC.